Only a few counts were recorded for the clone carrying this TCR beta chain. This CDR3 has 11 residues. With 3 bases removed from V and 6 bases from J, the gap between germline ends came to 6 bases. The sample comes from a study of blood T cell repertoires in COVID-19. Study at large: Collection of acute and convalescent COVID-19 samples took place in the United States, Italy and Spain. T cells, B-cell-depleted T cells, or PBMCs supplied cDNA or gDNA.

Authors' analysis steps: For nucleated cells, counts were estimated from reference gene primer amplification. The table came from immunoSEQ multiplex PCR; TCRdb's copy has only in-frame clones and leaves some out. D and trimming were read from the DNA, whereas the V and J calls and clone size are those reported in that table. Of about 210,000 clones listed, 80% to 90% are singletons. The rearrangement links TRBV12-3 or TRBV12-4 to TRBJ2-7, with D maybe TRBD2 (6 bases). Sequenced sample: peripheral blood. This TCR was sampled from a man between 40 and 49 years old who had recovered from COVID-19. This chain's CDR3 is CASSFGGEQYF. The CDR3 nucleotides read TGTGCCAGCAGTTTCGGGGGCGAGCAGTACTTC.